These 25 T cell receptor beta chains share one sample of origin, sequenced in a study of blood T cell repertoires in COVID-19. Using immunoSEQ multiplex PCR, the repertoire was profiled, and TCRdb retains in-frame clones only, with some absent. In the table there are 250,000 to 300,000 clones, over 75% of which are singletons. Source material: peripheral blood. The origin of the receptors is a woman aged 60-75 years with acute or convalescent COVID-19.

The chain combines TRBV28 with TRBJ1-5; 9 positions agree with TRBD1. This CDR3 is 15 amino acids long. Trimming removed 5 bases from V and 1 base from J; junction bases left unmatched: 3. Germline V lookup: CDR1 MDHEN, CDR2 SYDVKM. The DNA for the CDR3 is TGTGCCAGCAGTACAGGGGGCTCGAGCAATCAGCCCCAGCATTTT. This codes for CASSTGGSSNQPQHF.

This sequence joins TRBV5-1 and TRBJ1-6, with D possibly being TRBD1 (5 bases). The CDR3 sequence is 13 residues long. The germline V gene has CDR1 SGHRS and CDR2 YFSETQ. The V and J ends lost 4 bases and 10 bases respectively, with 12 bases between them. The CDR3 reads CASSVTVDSPLHF. The DNA for the CDR3 is TGCGCCAGCAGCGTGACAGTCGACTCACCCCTCCACTTT.

V gene TRBV6-5 combines with J gene TRBJ2-1; D not resolved. CDR3 length: 12 residues. Per germline, CDR1 MNHEY and CDR2 SVGAGI. V was clipped by 5 bases and J by 6 bases, with 8 bases between them. The CDR3 DNA reads as TGTGCCAGCAGTCCCTATGGCAATGAGCAGTTCTTC. This encodes CASSPYGNEQFF.

The chain joins TRBV28 to TRBJ1-6; D is uncertain. CDR1 is MDHEN and CDR2 is SYDVKM in the germline V gene. CDR3 length: 15 amino acids. Trimming left V 6 bases short and J 0 bases short, with 9 bases between. For the CDR3, the DNA is TGTGCCAGCAGGAAAATTAGCTCCTATAATTCACCCCTCCACTTT. Amino acids: CASRKISSYNSPLHF.

The V gene is TRBV11-1, the J gene TRBJ2-3; no firm D call. The CDR3 is 14 amino acids. Germline V CDR1 and CDR2: SGHAT, FQDESV (reference sequence). With 1 base removed from V and 0 bases from J, the gap between germline ends came to 5 bases. The CDR3 DNA reads as TGTGCCAGCAGCTTAGTCGAGAGCACAGATACGCAGTATTTT. Protein product: CASSLVESTDTQYF. The complete variable domain, with remaining parts taken from reference TRBV11-1 and TRBJ2-3, reads EAEVAQSPRYKITEKSQAVAFWCDPISGHATLYWYRQILGQGPELLVQFQDESVVDDSQLPKDRFSAERLKGVDSTLKIQPAELGDSAMYLCASSLVESTDTQYFGPGTRLTVL.

The rearrangement uses TRBV4-2 and TRBJ1-4; no clear D gene. Germline V gene lookup returns CDR1 LGHNA and CDR2 YNFKEQ. The CDR3 sequence is 16 residues long. Trimming took 0 bases from V and 6 from J, leaving 14 bases between them. The chain's CDR3 is CASSQDTDSYDEKLFF. The CDR3 coding sequence is TGTGCCAGCAGCCAAGATACGGACTCTTACGATGAAAAACTGTTTTTT.

The chain carries TRBV2 and TRBJ2-2; 9 bases are shared with TRBD1. The CDR3 is made up of 15 amino acids. Looked up from germline, CDR1 is SNHLY and CDR2 is FYNNEI. Trimming cost V 6 bases and J 7 bases; bases outside gene matches: 9. The CDR3 nucleotides read TGTGCCAGCAGGTACTCGGACAGGGGAGTCGGGGAGCTGTTTTTT. Encoded protein: CASRYSDRGVGELFF.

The rearrangement links TRBV9 to TRBJ2-3; 7 nucleotides align to TRBD2. Unmatched junction bases numbered 5, after V lost 4 bases and J lost 0 bases. The CDR3 has 15 amino acids. Per germline, CDR1 SGDLS and CDR2 YYNGEE. The DNA for the CDR3 is TGTGCCAGCAGCAAGGGGACTACTAGCACAGATACGCAGTATTTT. This gives the protein CASSKGTTSTDTQYF.

This chain joins TRBV19 and TRBJ1-5; D might be TRBD1 (5 bases). CDR1 is LNHDA, CDR2 SQIVND, per germline (reference sequence). V was pared by 5 bases and J by 7 bases, with 15 bases between. The CDR3 totals 14 residues. The CDR3 bases are TGTGCCAGTAGTGGCAGCCCCTGGGGCCAGCCCCAGCATTTT. This sequence encodes CASSGSPWGQPQHF.

The V and J genes are TRBV20-1 and TRBJ2-7, with 11 bases fitting TRBD2. Germline values: CDR1 DFQATT, CDR2 SNEGSKA (reference sequence). This CDR3 has 15 amino acids. Trimming cost V 3 bases and J 4 bases; bases outside gene matches: 8. The CDR3 loop reads CSASSLAGGSYEQYF. In DNA, the CDR3 is TGCAGTGCTAGTTCGCTAGCGGGAGGCTCTTACGAGCAGTACTTC.

The rearrangement links TRBV5-1 to TRBJ2-3; tentatively, D is TRBD1 (6 bases). Trimming left V 4 bases short and J 0 bases short, with 15 bases between. Germline V lookup: CDR1 SGHRS, CDR2 YFSETQ. The CDR3 covers 16 residues. CDR3 amino acids: CASSVGQSPSTDTQYF. The CDR3 region has the DNA TGCGCCAGCAGCGTCGGACAGTCGCCTAGCACAGATACGCAGTATTTT.

The V call is TRBV2, the J call TRBJ2-1, with TRBD2 identical over 9 bases. The ends lost 2 bases at V and 2 bases at J; junction bases unmatched: 4. The CDR3 has 16 residues. Germline assignment: CDR1 SNHLY and CDR2 FYNNEI. Here the CDR3 reads CASSEPAGGPYNEQFF. CDR3 in DNA: TGTGCCAGCAGTGAACCAGCGGGAGGCCCCTACAATGAGCAGTTCTTC.

The chain has TRBV6-5 and TRBJ1-2; 8 nucleotides line up with TRBD1. CDR1 is MNHEY, CDR2 SVGAGI, per germline. The CDR3 has 13 amino acids. With 4 bases clipped from V and 3 bases from J, the junction kept 1 base outside the gene matches. Here the CDR3 reads CASSSGGHYGYTF. CDR3 sequence (DNA): TGTGCCAGCAGTTCAGGGGGCCACTATGGCTACACCTTC.

The chain recombines TRBV3-1 (or the pseudogene TRBV3-2) with TRBJ2-7; the D gene is possibly TRBD1 (5 bases). Per germline, CDR1 LGHDT and CDR2 YNNKEL (reference sequence). Trimming took off 0 bases at V and 2 bases at J, with 17 bases between the two ends. The CDR3 spans 17 residues. Written as DNA, the CDR3 is TGTGCCAGCAGCCAAGATACGAGGCCAGGACATACCTACGAGCAGTACTTC. This codes for CASSQDTRPGHTYEQYF.

Remarks on this clone: One end of the junction varies from germline; a read error may be responsible. The rearrangement links TRBV5-1 to TRBJ2-2; 8 bases agree with TRBD2. The CDR3 is made up of 16 amino acids. The V gene's germline CDR1 is SGHRS and CDR2 YFSETQ. CDR3 region: CASTLQTGGDTGELFF. CDR3 coding DNA: TGCGCCAGCACCTTGCAGACCGGGGGGGACACCGGGGAGCTGTTTTTT.

This clone has just one count. The V and J genes are TRBV20-1 and TRBJ1-2, with D uncertain. V was shortened by 5 bases and J by 6 bases, with 10 bases between the two germline ends. The CDR3 length is 11 residues. Germline V gives CDR1 DFQATT, CDR2 SNEGSKA (reference sequence). The DNA for the CDR3 is TGCAGTGCTTTACTAATTGATGGCTACACCTTC. The encoded protein is CSALLIDGYTF.

The rearrangement uses TRBV30 and TRBJ1-6, with D maybe TRBD1 (6 bases). Germline lookup yields CDR1 GTSNPN and CDR2 SVGIG (reference sequence). The ends were cut back, 4 bases at V and 5 bases at J, with 9 bases in the middle. The CDR3 has 13 residues. The CDR3 DNA reads TGTGCCTGGAAAGGGGGTAATAATTCACCCCTCCACTTT. This encodes CAWKGGNNSPLHF.

The sample holds one count of this clone. The chain employs TRBV7-6 and TRBJ1-3; unclear D gene. Trimming took 4 bases from V and 3 from J, leaving 13 bases between them. The CDR3 has 15 residues. The germline gives CDR1 SGHVS, CDR2 FNYEAQ. CDR3 sequence reads: CASSSEGLRGNTIYF. CDR3 in DNA: TGTGCCAGCAGCTCCGAGGGATTGCGTGGAAACACCATATATTTT.

Details on this clone: Sequence at one end of the junction differs from germline and may be a read error. This sequence joins TRBV29-1 and TRBJ2-1, with TRBD1 matching 9 bases. The CDR3 is made up of 11 amino acids. Germline lookup yields CDR1 SQVTM and CDR2 ANQGSEA. The CDR3 protein is CSVFRTGELLF. The CDR3 nucleotides read TGCAGCGTTTTTCGGACAGGGGAATTGCTCTTC.

V and J are TRBV5-6 and TRBJ2-7; D is possibly TRBD2 (7 bases). The germline CDR1 and CDR2 sequences are SGHDT and YYEEEE. Trimming took 2 bases from V and 2 from J, leaving 14 bases between them. The CDR3 extends over 15 amino acids. CDR3 protein: CASSFWGGGTYEQYF. The DNA of the CDR3 is TGTGCCAGCAGCTTCTGGGGAGGGGGGACCTACGAGCAGTACTTC.

This clone came up a few times. Other DNA sequences from this sample encode an identical CDR3 as well. The chain recombines TRBV5-8 with TRBJ2-7; 7 nucleotides align to TRBD2. Per germline, CDR1 SGHTS and CDR2 YDEGEE. This CDR3 has 13 residues. The V gene end was trimmed by 3 bases and the J gene end by 5 bases; junction bases not matched to a gene: 5. The CDR3 DNA reads TGTGCCAGCAGCTGGACGGGGGGAAACGAGCAGTACTTC. As protein: CASSWTGGNEQYF. Looking up the rest from reference TRBV5-8 and TRBJ2-7 gives the full variable domain: EAGVTQSPTHLIKTRGQQATLRCSPISGHTSVYWYQQALGLGLQFLLWYDEGEERNRGNFPPRFSGRQFPNYSSELNVNALELEDSALYLCASSWTGGNEQYFGPGTRLTVT.

This chain joins TRBV28 and TRBJ2-3; the match to TRBD2 covers 8 bases. After removal of 7 bases from V and 2 bases from J, the junction contained 8 bases not matched to a gene. Germline V gives CDR1 MDHEN, CDR2 SYDVKM. The CDR3 is made up of 15 amino acids. CDR3 sequence reads: CASITLAGSTDTQYF. DNA for the CDR3: TGTGCCAGCATCACGTTAGCGGGATCCACAGATACGCAGTATTTT.

V usage is TRBV11-1 and J usage is TRBJ1-1; D call uncertain. V lost 2 bases and J 1 base, leaving 11 bases between the germline ends. The germline gives CDR1 SGHAT, CDR2 FQDESV (reference sequence). The CDR3 loop spans 15 amino acids. Written as DNA, the CDR3 is TGTGCCAGCAGCTTAAGAGGTCAGACGAACACTGAAGCTTTCTTT. Residues: CASSLRGQTNTEAFF.

This chain links TRBV2 with TRBJ1-1; D may be TRBD1 (5 bases). Per germline, CDR1 SNHLY and CDR2 FYNNEI. There are 11 residues in the CDR3. The V end was cut by 4 bases, the J end by 7 bases, with 7 bases between. The CDR3 loop reads CASSAGFEAFF. The CDR3 DNA follows: TGTGCCAGCAGTGCAGGGTTTGAAGCTTTCTTT.

For this clone: The sample carries other DNA sequences with the same CDR3. V usage is TRBV27 and J usage is TRBJ2-1, with 7 bases identical to TRBD1. CDR3 length: 15 residues. J lost 0 bases, V lost 5 bases, and 4 bases had no gene match. CDR1 and CDR2 (germline): MNHEY, SMNVEV (reference sequence). The CDR3 DNA follows: TGTGCCAGCAGTCGGCGACAGGGCTCCTACAATGAGCAGTTCTTC. As protein: CASSRRQGSYNEQFF.